The entry below gives a single T cell receptor beta chain sequence along with its context. The repertoire was sequenced with immunoSEQ multiplex PCR; TCRdb's copy has only in-frame clones and lacks some. The sample contains fewer than 55,000 clones, 92% of which appear only once. V was cut by 4 bases and J by 6 bases, with 20 bases left in between. CDR1 and CDR2 (germline): SGHRS, YFSETQ. The CDR3 totals 15 residues. This sample is part of a study of cytomegalovirus exposure and HLA in healthy donors. The sample comprised PBMCs. This chain joins TRBV5-1 and TRBJ2-7; D might be TRBD1 (7 bases). The receptor comes from a man younger than 35 in good health and CMV-seronegative. In nucleotides, the CDR3 is TGCGCCAGCAGCAGTCGACAGGGCCAGGGGGGCGAGCAGTACTTC. Protein: CASSSRQGQGGEQYF.